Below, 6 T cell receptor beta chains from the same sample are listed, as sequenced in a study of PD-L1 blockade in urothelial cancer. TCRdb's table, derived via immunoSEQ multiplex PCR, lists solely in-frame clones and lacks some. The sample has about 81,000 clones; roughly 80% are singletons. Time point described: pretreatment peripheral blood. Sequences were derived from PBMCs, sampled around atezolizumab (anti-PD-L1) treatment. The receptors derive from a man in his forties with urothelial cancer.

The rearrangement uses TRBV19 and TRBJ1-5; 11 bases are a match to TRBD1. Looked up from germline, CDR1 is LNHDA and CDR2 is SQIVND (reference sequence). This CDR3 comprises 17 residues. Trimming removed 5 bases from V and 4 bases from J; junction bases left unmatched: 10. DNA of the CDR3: TGTGCCAGTAGTTTGGGGACAGGGGGATTTAGTAATCAGCCCCAGCATTTT. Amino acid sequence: CASSLGTGGFSNQPQHF.

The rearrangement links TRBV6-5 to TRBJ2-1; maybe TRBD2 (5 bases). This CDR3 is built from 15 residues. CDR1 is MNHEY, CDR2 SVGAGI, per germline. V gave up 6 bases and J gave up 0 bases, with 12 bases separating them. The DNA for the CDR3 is TGTGCCAGCAGCCCCCTAGCAAGCTCCTACAATGAGCAGTTCTTC. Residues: CASSPLASSYNEQFF.

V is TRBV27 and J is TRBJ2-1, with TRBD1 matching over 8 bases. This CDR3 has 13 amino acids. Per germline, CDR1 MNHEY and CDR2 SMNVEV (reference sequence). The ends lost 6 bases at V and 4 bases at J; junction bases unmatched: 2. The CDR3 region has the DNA TGTGCCAGCAGCCGGACAGGGTACAATGAGCAGTTCTTC. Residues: CASSRTGYNEQFF.

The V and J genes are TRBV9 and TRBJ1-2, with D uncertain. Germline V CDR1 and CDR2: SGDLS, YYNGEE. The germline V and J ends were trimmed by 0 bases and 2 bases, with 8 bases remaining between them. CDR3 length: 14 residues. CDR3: CASSVDQMNYGYTF. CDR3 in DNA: TGTGCCAGCAGCGTAGACCAGATGAACTATGGCTACACCTTC.

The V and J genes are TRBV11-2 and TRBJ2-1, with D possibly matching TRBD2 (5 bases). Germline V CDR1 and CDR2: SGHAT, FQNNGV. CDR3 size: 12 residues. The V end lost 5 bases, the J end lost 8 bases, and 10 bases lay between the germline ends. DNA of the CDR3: TGTGCCAGCAGCCCCGACGGGGATGAGCAGTTCTTC. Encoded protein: CASSPDGDEQFF.

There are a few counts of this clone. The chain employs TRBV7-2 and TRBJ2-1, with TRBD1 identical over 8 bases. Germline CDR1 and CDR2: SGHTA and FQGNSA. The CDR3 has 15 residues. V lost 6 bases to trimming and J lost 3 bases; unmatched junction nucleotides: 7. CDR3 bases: TGTGCCAGCAGTCCCCGGGACAGGTTCTACAATGAGCAGTTCTTC. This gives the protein CASSPRDRFYNEQFF.